The entry below gives a single T cell receptor beta chain sequence along with its context. What it binds is unknown. The junction shows a germline mismatch at one end, possibly a read error. A primer matching the constant region was used to make TCR beta cDNA from approximately 0.45 ug of total RNA. The TCR beta library was amplified through three nested multiplex PCR rounds in a modified ARM-PCR procedure. Forward primers for TRBV1-TRBV30 and a C-beta reverse primer served the first two PCR rounds, at 10 cycles each. TCRdb itself ran the multiplex PCR reads through MiXCR, one entry per CDR3 protein. The sample holds around 330,000 distinct CDR3 sequences, 65% seen once. The data were taken from a study of tumor-infiltrating lymphocytes in primary liver carcinoma. Study-wide context: In every tissue type, samples returned a similar yield of roughly 3.65 to 7.5 million productive TCRbeta reads.

Study-wide points: Significantly larger top-250-clone fractions were found in tumors than in blood (p = 0.039).

Unsorted whole blood yielded the blood RNA, and germline DNA was also extracted. The germline CDR1 and CDR2 sequences are SEHNR and FQNEAQ (reference sequence). This CDR3 has 15 amino acids. The receptor comes from a man aged 35-49 years with primary liver carcinoma and hepatitis B virus infection. The chain employs TRBV7-9 and TRBJ2-3; 8 nucleotides agree with TRBD1. Sequenced: peripheral blood. CDR3 DNA: TGTGCCAGCAGCTCTACAGGGGGAGTCGCAGATGCGCAGTATTTT. It codes for CASSSTGGVADAQYF.